This entry lists 5 T cell receptor beta chains sequenced from one sample in a study of T and B cells in COVID-19 patients. From blood, roughly 220-550 ng of genomic DNA served as TRB template. BIOMED2 TRB-A/B primer pools were used in multiplex TRB PCR. Each CDR3 protein gets one entry after TCRdb re-called the multiplex PCR reads with MiXCR. Of around 5,000 distinct CDR3 sequences in the sample, approximately 30% were seen once. Sequencing was carried out using blood. All receptors come from a human donor with active COVID-19.

This clonotype has more than one count but fewer than ten. The gene calls are TRBV5-1 and TRBJ1-1, with D possibly being TRBD1 (5 bases). This CDR3 comprises 11 residues. Looked up from germline, CDR1 is SGHRS and CDR2 is YFSETQ. V lost 4 bases to trimming and J lost 10 bases, with 11 bases between them. CDR3 protein: CASSTQRGAFF. Here the CDR3 DNA reads TGCGCCAGCAGCACTCAGAGGGGAGCTTTCTTT.

This chain uses TRBV6-1 with TRBJ1-4, with D tentatively TRBD1 (5 bases). The CDR3 consists of 13 residues. Germline V gene sequence: CDR1 MNHNS, CDR2 SASEGT. V was clipped by 7 bases and J by 7 bases, with 13 bases between them. The CDR3 region has the DNA TGTGCCAGCACGCTACAGGTCTTTGAAAAACTGTTTTTT. Translated, it gives CASTLQVFEKLFF.

This clonotype qualifies as medium-sized. J is TRBJ2-2 and V is TRBV27, with a tentative D call TRBD1 (6 bases). CDR1 MNHEY and CDR2 SMNVEV come from the germline V gene (reference sequence). The ends were cut back, 1 base at V and 6 bases at J, with 12 bases in the middle. The CDR3 is 15 amino acids. This CDR3 is CASSLFQGMPGELFF. CDR3 in DNA: TGTGCCAGCAGTTTATTTCAGGGGATGCCCGGGGAGCTGTTTTTT.

This clonotype is judged medium-sized. This chain uses TRBV5-4 with TRBJ2-5; tentative D call: TRBD2 (6 bases). Germline-derived CDR1 and CDR2 are SGHNT and YYREEE (reference sequence). V was clipped by 3 bases and J by 3 bases, with 15 bases between them. This CDR3 has 15 amino acids. The CDR3 region is CASSSAGTAKETQYF. The CDR3 nucleotides are TGTGCCAGCAGCTCCGCCGGGACTGCCAAAGAGACCCAGTACTTC.

The V gene is TRBV7-2, the J gene TRBJ1-5; D may be TRBD1 (6 bases). This CDR3 is 15 amino acids long. Germline-derived CDR1 and CDR2 are SGHTA and FQGNSA. With 2 bases removed from V and 1 base from J, the gap between germline ends came to 9 bases. CDR3: CASSLLQGSNQPQHF. The DNA of the CDR3 is TGTGCCAGCAGCTTACTGCAGGGGAGCAATCAGCCCCAGCATTTT.